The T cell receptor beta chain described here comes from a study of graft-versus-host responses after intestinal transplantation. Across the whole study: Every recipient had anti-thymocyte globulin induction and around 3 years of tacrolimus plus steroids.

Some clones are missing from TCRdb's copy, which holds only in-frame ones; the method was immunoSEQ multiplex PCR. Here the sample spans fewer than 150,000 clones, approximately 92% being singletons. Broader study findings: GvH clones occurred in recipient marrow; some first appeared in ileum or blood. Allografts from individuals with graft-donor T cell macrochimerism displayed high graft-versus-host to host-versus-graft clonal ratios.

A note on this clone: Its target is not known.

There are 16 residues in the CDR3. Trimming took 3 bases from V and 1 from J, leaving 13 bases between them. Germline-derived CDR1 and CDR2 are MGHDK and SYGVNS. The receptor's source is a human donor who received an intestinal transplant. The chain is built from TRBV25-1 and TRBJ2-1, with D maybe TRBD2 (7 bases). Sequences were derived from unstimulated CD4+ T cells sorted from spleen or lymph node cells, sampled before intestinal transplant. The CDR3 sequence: CASSDTGGRSYNEQFF. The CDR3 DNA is TGTGCCAGCAGTGACACCGGGGGGCGGTCCTACAATGAGCAGTTCTTC. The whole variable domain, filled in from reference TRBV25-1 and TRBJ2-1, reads EADIYQTPRYLVIGTGKKITLECSQTMGHDKMYWYQQDPGMELHLIHYSYGVNSTEKGDLSSESTVSRIRTEHFPLTLESARPSHTSQYLCASSDTGGRSYNEQFFGPGTRLTVL.